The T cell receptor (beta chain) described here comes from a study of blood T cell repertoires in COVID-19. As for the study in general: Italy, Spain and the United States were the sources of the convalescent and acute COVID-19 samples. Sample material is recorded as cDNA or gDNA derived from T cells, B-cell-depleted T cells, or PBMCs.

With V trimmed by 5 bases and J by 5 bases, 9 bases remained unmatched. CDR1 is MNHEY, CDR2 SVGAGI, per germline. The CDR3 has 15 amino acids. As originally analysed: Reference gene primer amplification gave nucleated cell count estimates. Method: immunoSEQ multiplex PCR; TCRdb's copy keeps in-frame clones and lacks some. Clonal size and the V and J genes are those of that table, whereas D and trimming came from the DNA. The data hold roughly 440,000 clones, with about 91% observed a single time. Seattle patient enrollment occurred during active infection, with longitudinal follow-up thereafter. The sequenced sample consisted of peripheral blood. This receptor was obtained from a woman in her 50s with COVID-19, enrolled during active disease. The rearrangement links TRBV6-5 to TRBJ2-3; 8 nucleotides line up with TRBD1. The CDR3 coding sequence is TGTGCCAGCAGTCCTAGGACAGGGCAAGGAGATACGCAGTATTTT. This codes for CASSPRTGQGDTQYF.